One and the same sample provided the 18 T cell receptor beta chains below, sequenced in a study of blood T cell repertoires in COVID-19 (dated by TCRdb to the early 2020s). Libraries were prepared through the immunoSEQ multiplex PCR assay. TCRdb stores this immuneACCESS table with in-frame sequences only. Part of the clones is absent; in the studies checked, under half of the shortfall reflects unresolved V genes, and no reason is known for the rest. This sample holds 200,000 to 250,000 clones; approximately 80% were observed only once. The ten top clones hold approximately 8.7% of the sample. Source material: PBMCs or T cells enriched from blood (not recorded which). The receptors stem from a man in his forties who had recovered from COVID-19.

The chain carries TRBV4-2 and TRBJ2-5; no definite D call. V lost 4 bases and J lost 5, with 14 bases in between. Germline loops: CDR1 LGHNA, CDR2 YNFKEQ. CDR3 size: 14 residues. CDR3 nucleotide sequence: TGTGCCAGCAGCCCGAAGGCGGATGGGGAGACCCAGTACTTC. It translates to CASSPKADGETQYF.

This clone showed up just a few times. The chain couples TRBV7-9 to TRBJ2-3, with 10 nucleotides matching TRBD2. After removal of 5 bases from V and 4 bases from J, the junction contained 6 bases not matched to a gene. Germline V gene data show CDR1 as SEHNR and CDR2 as FQNEAQ (reference sequence). The CDR3 contains 15 residues. This chain's CDR3 is CASSPAGGRADTQYF. Here the CDR3 DNA reads TGTGCCAGCAGCCCAGCGGGGGGGAGGGCAGATACGCAGTATTTT.

The chain carries TRBV10-1 and TRBJ2-1; 10 bases match TRBD2. Germline V gene lookup returns CDR1 WNHNN and CDR2 SYGVQD (reference sequence). V shed 0 bases, J shed 9 bases, and the junction held 17 bases outside the gene matches. The CDR3 is 19 amino acids. CDR3 amino acids: CASSESRLKGASGRIEQFF. Here the CDR3 DNA reads TGCGCCAGCAGTGAGTCAAGGCTAAAAGGGGCTAGCGGGAGAATTGAGCAGTTCTTC.

This sequence joins TRBV7-8 and TRBJ2-7, with 10 bases aligning to TRBD1. Germline V gene data show CDR1 as SGHVS and CDR2 as FQNEAQ. The junction had 3 bases not matched to a gene; V was cut back by 8 bases and J by 2 bases. The CDR3 is 13 amino acids. The CDR3 coding sequence is TGTGCCAGCGGACAGGGGGAAACCTACGAGCAGTACTTC. Residues: CASGQGETYEQYF.

The chain combines TRBV24-1 with TRBJ2-7, with 7 bases aligning to TRBD2. Germline loops: CDR1 KGHDR, CDR2 SFDVKD. V lost 0 bases to trimming and J lost 2 bases; unmatched junction nucleotides: 9. The CDR3 is 17 amino acids. The CDR3 reads CATSDLKNEGGPYEQYF. In DNA form, the CDR3 reads TGTGCCACCAGTGATTTGAAAAATGAGGGAGGGCCCTACGAGCAGTACTTC.

The chain recombines TRBV4-1 with TRBJ1-4; D gene unclear. This CDR3 spans 14 amino acids. Germline V lookup: CDR1 MGHRA, CDR2 YSYEKL. V was shortened by 8 bases and J by 2 bases, with 12 bases between the two germline ends. This CDR3 reads CASGIPPTNEKLFF. The CDR3 bases are TGCGCCAGCGGCATCCCCCCGACTAATGAAAAACTGTTTTTT.

This chain uses TRBV4-2 with TRBJ2-5; D not certain. V lost 5 bases, J lost 2 bases, and 12 bases lay in between. Germline loops: CDR1 LGHNA, CDR2 YNFKEQ. This CDR3 contains 14 residues. The CDR3 DNA reads TGTGCCAGCAGCTTGTCGTCAGGTCAAGAGACCCAGTACTTC. It translates to CASSLSSGQETQYF.

The chain combines TRBV2 with TRBJ1-1; maybe TRBD1 (6 bases). CDR1 is SNHLY, CDR2 FYNNEI, per germline. This CDR3 has 15 amino acids. The ends were cut back, 5 bases at V and 1 base at J, with 14 bases in the middle. The CDR3: CASSPWDTRNTEAFF. In DNA form, the CDR3 reads TGTGCCAGCAGTCCGTGGGACACCCGGAACACTGAAGCTTTCTTT. Full variable domain (rest looked up from reference TRBV2 and TRBJ1-1): EPEVTQTPSHQVTQMGQEVILRCVPISNHLYFYWYRQILGQKVEFLVSFYNNEISEKSEIFDDQFSVERPDGSNFTLKIRSTKLEDSAMYFCASSPWDTRNTEAFFGQGTRLTVV.

The chain has TRBV5-1 and TRBJ2-7; 8 bases line up with TRBD2. Unmatched junction bases numbered 8, after V lost 4 bases and J lost 2 bases. Per the germline V gene, CDR1 is SGHRS and CDR2 is YFSETQ. This CDR3 spans 15 amino acids. CDR3 in amino acids: CASSVLAGKPYEQYF. Written as DNA, the CDR3 is TGCGCCAGCAGCGTCTTAGCGGGGAAGCCCTACGAGCAGTACTTC. The whole variable domain, remainder taken from reference TRBV5-1 and TRBJ2-7, is KAGVTQTPRYLIKTRGQQVTLSCSPISGHRSVSWYQQTPGQGLQFLFEYFSETQRNKGNFPGRFSGRQFSNSRSEMNVSTLELGDSALYLCASSVLAGKPYEQYFGPGTRLTVT.

The chain employs TRBV18 and TRBJ1-6, with 8 nucleotides matching TRBD1. The V gene end was trimmed by 5 bases and the J gene end by 8 bases; junction bases not matched to a gene: 8. Per the germline V gene, CDR1 is KGHSH and CDR2 is LQKENI. This CDR3 has 15 amino acids. Here the CDR3 reads CASSTRTGKDSPLHF. The CDR3 DNA reads TGTGCCAGCTCAACTCGGACAGGGAAGGATTCACCCCTCCACTTT.

V usage is TRBV30 and J usage is TRBJ1-4; TRBD1 is a possible D gene (6 bases). Trimming removed 0 bases from V and 10 bases from J, with 9 bases in between. Germline values: CDR1 GTSNPN, CDR2 SVGIG (reference sequence). The CDR3 consists of 12 residues. CDR3 DNA: TGTGCCTGGAGTGTACAGGGAAGAAAACTGTTTTTT. This encodes CAWSVQGRKLFF.

This chain links TRBV7-2 with TRBJ2-5; no clear D gene. CDR3 length: 11 residues. Germline CDR1 is SGHTA and CDR2 is FQGNSA. Trimming took 4 bases from V and 9 from J, leaving 9 bases between them. The CDR3 nucleotides read TGTGCCAGCAGCTCCACTCTGTCCCAGTACTTC. It specifies CASSSTLSQYF.

The chain combines TRBV7-2 with TRBJ2-5; D is possibly TRBD1 (5 bases). V lost 5 bases and J 2 bases, leaving 12 bases between the germline ends. Germline V CDR1 and CDR2: SGHTA, FQGNSA. This CDR3 comprises 14 residues. CDR3 sequence (DNA): TGTGCCAGCAGCGTGTGGGGCCCGCAAGAGACCCAGTACTTC. It specifies CASSVWGPQETQYF.

This chain uses TRBV5-5 with TRBJ1-5; 7 nucleotides agree with TRBD1. The CDR3 totals 17 residues. V was clipped by 0 bases and J by 2 bases; unmatched bases: 8. Germline values: CDR1 SGHKS, CDR2 YYEKEE (reference sequence). DNA of the CDR3: TGTGCCAGCAGCTTGGGCCCCGCTACAGGGGGCAATCAGCCCCAGCATTTT. It specifies CASSLGPATGGNQPQHF.

This chain uses TRBV3-1 (or the pseudogene TRBV3-2) with TRBJ1-3, with D perhaps TRBD1 (5 bases). V was cut by 3 bases and J by 0 bases, with 18 bases left in between. This CDR3 has 18 amino acids. CDR1 is LGHDT, CDR2 YNNKEL, per germline (reference sequence). CDR3 amino acids: CASSHQALLGGSGNTIYF. The CDR3 region has the DNA TGTGCCAGCAGCCACCAAGCCTTATTGGGGGGCTCTGGAAACACCATATATTTT.

The gene calls are TRBV5-1 and TRBJ2-7; TRBD1 matches 8 bases. The germline gives CDR1 SGHRS, CDR2 YFSETQ. This CDR3 spans 14 amino acids. Losses at the gene ends were 5 bases for V and 5 bases for J; bases not matched to a gene: 9. The CDR3 here is CASSRTGGINEQYF. The CDR3 nucleotides are TGCGCCAGCAGTCGTACAGGGGGGATCAACGAGCAGTACTTC.

The V and J genes are TRBV6-5 and TRBJ2-1, with TRBD1 matching 9 bases. CDR3 length: 15 residues. Germline V gives CDR1 MNHEY, CDR2 SVGAGI. J gave up 0 bases and V 6 bases, and 3 bases lay outside the gene matches. The CDR3 is CASSETGGSYNEQFF. The DNA for the CDR3 is TGTGCCAGCAGCGAGACAGGGGGCTCCTACAATGAGCAGTTCTTC.

As concerns this clone: One end of the junction varies from germline; a read error may be responsible. The V gene is TRBV4-1, the J gene TRBJ1-1, with D possibly being TRBD1 (5 bases). Germline CDR1 and CDR2: MGHRA and YSYEKL. This CDR3 spans 16 amino acids. The DNA for the CDR3 is TGCGCCAGCAGCAAAGAGAGTTCGGGGGGTCGTGGTGAAGCTTTCTTT. Translation gives CASSKESSGGRGEAFF.